This is a list of T cell receptor beta chains from one sample in a study of control samples from healthy donors and cancer patients. Assay: immunoSEQ multiplex PCR; the TCRdb copy retains only in-frame clones and omits some. The sample carries about 89,000 clones, more than 75% recorded once. Sequencing input: blood. The receptors here all came from a woman between 40 and 55 years old in good health. Each CDR3 is given without its conserved first and last residue.

v_call: TRBV12-3/TRBV12-4
j_call: TRBJ2-1
cdr3_length: 11
cdr3_aa: ASSLGTSNEQF

v_call: TRBV5-6
j_call: TRBJ1-1
cdr3_length: 13
cdr3_aa: ASSWETGGNVEAF

v_call: TRBV18
j_call: TRBJ2-5
cdr3_length: 12
cdr3_aa: ASSPQGAAETQY

v_call: TRBV7-9
j_call: TRBJ2-4
cdr3_length: 15
cdr3_aa: ASSPEGPGDPKNIQY

v_call: TRBV6-2/TRBV6-3
j_call: TRBJ1-2
cdr3_length: 20
cdr3_aa: ASSPRVATKRGRKGINYGYT

v_call: TRBV27
j_call: TRBJ1-3
cdr3_length: 13
cdr3_aa: ASRPDRVIRNTIY

v_call: TRBV6-2/TRBV6-3
j_call: TRBJ1-2
cdr3_length: 11
cdr3_aa: ASSFPDIYGYT

v_call: TRBV19
j_call: TRBJ1-2
cdr3_length: 14
cdr3_aa: ASSSLTSLGANGYT

v_call: TRBV9
j_call: TRBJ2-3
cdr3_length: 13
cdr3_aa: ASSVQSGDGDTQY

v_call: TRBV6-5
j_call: TRBJ1-2
cdr3_length: 13
cdr3_aa: ASSSRGRVTGGYT

v_call: TRBV7-2
j_call: TRBJ2-7
cdr3_length: 10
cdr3_aa: ASSLGTSEQY

v_call: TRBV7-9
j_call: TRBJ2-5
cdr3_length: 13
cdr3_aa: ASSLEGGIVETQY

v_call: TRBV18
j_call: TRBJ1-1
cdr3_length: 11
cdr3_aa: ASSPGTLAEAF

v_call: TRBV29-1
j_call: TRBJ1-2
cdr3_length: 12
cdr3_aa: SVAPLTPKAGYT

v_call: TRBV7-2
j_call: TRBJ2-2
cdr3_length: 12
cdr3_aa: ASSFGTGTGELF

v_call: TRBV3-1/TRBV3-2
j_call: TRBJ2-3
cdr3_length: 16
cdr3_aa: ASSQNPDRLGTSDTQY

v_call: TRBV6-5
j_call: TRBJ2-3
cdr3_length: 12
cdr3_aa: ASSSSEGGDTQY

v_call: TRBV5-1
j_call: TRBJ1-2
cdr3_length: 12
cdr3_aa: ASSGQGAGGGYT

v_call: TRBV9
j_call: TRBJ2-2
cdr3_length: 13
cdr3_aa: ASSAPGHDTGELF

v_call: TRBV2
j_call: TRBJ1-1
cdr3_length: 14
cdr3_aa: ASSEYRQGLDTEAF

v_call: TRBV7-9
j_call: TRBJ2-3
cdr3_length: 12
cdr3_aa: ASSSSGGTDTQY

v_call: TRBV20-1
j_call: TRBJ2-7
cdr3_length: 9
cdr3_aa: SARVFGEQY

v_call: TRBV12-1
j_call: TRBJ2-3
cdr3_length: 14
cdr3_aa: ASSPFGGGGADTQY

v_call: TRBV2
j_call: TRBJ2-3
cdr3_length: 14
cdr3_aa: ASSEASGGPGDTQY

v_call: TRBV7-2
j_call: TRBJ2-4
cdr3_length: 15
cdr3_aa: ASSSGLAGDYKNIQY

v_call: TRBV6-6
j_call: TRBJ2-1
cdr3_length: 14
cdr3_aa: ASTITRQMGYNEQF

v_call: TRBV11-1
j_call: TRBJ1-2
cdr3_length: 11
cdr3_aa: ASSFQGGYGYT

v_call: TRBV7-2
j_call: TRBJ2-3
cdr3_length: 11
cdr3_aa: ASRGGLTDTQY

v_call: TRBV29-1
j_call: TRBJ2-3
cdr3_length: 11
cdr3_aa: SVDSGGTDTQY

v_call: TRBV27
j_call: TRBJ2-7
cdr3_length: 12
cdr3_aa: ASSFLGPSYEQY

v_call: TRBV18
j_call: TRBJ1-4
cdr3_length: 13
cdr3_aa: ASSPRRATNEKLF

v_call: TRBV2
j_call: TRBJ2-3
cdr3_length: 12
cdr3_aa: ASVQGAGTDTQY

v_call: TRBV5-4
j_call: TRBJ2-7
cdr3_length: 8
cdr3_aa: ASSLHEQY

v_call: TRBV5-5
j_call: TRBJ1-5
cdr3_length: 12
cdr3_aa: ASSGTGGNQPQH

v_call: TRBV23-1
j_call: TRBJ1-1
cdr3_length: 8
cdr3_aa: ASSHHQAF

v_call: TRBV27
j_call: TRBJ2-1
cdr3_length: 13
cdr3_aa: ASSFREFGDNEQF

v_call: TRBV2
j_call: TRBJ1-2
cdr3_length: 12
cdr3_aa: ASSQMGGKYGYT